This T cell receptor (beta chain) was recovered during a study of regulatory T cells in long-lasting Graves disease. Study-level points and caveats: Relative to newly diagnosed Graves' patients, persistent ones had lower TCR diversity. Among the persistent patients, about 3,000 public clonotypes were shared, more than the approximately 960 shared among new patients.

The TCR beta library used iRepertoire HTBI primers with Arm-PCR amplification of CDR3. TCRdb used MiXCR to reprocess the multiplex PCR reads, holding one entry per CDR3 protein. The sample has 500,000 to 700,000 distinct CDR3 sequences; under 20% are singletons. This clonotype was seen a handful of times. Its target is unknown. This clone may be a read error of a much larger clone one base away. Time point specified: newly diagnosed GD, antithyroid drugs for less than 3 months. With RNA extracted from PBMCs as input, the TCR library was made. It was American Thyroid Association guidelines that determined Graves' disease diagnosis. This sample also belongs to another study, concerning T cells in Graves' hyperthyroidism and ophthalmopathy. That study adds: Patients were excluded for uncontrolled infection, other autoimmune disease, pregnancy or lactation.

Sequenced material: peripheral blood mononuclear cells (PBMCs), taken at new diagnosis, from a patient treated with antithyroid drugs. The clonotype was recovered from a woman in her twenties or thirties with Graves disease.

The CDR3 DNA is TGTGCCAGCAGCTTAGCGGCAGCCTATGGCTACACCTTC. It yields the protein CASSLAAAYGYTF. This chain joins TRBV7-9 and TRBJ1-2, with unresolved D. Germline V gene sequence: CDR1 SEHNR, CDR2 FQNEAQ (reference sequence). The CDR3 covers 13 residues. V lost 0 bases and J 4 bases, leaving 6 bases between the germline ends.